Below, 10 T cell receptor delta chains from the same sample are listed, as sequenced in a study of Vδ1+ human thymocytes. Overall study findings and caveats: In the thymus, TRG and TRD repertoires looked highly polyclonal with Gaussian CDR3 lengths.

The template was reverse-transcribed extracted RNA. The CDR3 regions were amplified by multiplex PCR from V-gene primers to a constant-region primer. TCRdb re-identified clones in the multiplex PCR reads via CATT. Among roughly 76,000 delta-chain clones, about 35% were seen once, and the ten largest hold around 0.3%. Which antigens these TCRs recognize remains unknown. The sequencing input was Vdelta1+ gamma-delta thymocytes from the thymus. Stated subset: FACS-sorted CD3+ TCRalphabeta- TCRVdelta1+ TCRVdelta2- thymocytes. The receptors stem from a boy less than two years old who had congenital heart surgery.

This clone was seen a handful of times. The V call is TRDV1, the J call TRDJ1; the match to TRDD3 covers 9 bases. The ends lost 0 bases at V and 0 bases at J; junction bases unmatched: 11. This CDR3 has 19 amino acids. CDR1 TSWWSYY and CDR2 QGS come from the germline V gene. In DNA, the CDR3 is TGTGCTCTTGGGGAACTTTGCAGCAACTGGGGGAGCTACACCGATAAACTCATCTTT. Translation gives CALGELCSNWGSYTDKLIF.

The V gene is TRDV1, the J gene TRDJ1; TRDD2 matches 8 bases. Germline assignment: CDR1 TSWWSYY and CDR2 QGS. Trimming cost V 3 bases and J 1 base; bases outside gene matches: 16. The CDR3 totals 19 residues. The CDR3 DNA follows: TGTGCTCTTGGGGAGCGACTTCCTACCACAAAAATGGCCACCGATAAACTCATCTTT. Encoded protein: CALGERLPTTKMATDKLIF.

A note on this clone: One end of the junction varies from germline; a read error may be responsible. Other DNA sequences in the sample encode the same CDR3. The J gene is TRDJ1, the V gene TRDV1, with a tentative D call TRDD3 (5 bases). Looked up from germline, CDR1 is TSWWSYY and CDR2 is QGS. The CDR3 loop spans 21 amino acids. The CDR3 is CALGELHSRGPTPSNTNKLIF. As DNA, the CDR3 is TGTGCTCTTGGGGAACTACATTCCAGGGGGCCGACCCCATCCAACACCAATAAACTCATCTTT.

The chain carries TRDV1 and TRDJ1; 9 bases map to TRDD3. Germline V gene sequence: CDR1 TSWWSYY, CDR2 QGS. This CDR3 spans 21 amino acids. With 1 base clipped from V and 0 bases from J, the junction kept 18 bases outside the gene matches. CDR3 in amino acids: CALGEQAKSPYWGTHTDKLIF. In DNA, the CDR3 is TGTGCTCTTGGGGAACAAGCTAAATCCCCTTACTGGGGGACCCACACCGATAAACTCATCTTT.

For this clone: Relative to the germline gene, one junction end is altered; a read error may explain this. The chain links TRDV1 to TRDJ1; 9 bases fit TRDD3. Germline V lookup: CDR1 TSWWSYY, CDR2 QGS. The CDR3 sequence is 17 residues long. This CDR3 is CALGRCGDTDLTDKPIF. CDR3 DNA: TGTGCTCTTGGTCGATGCGGGGATACGGATCTAACCGATAAACCCATCTTT.

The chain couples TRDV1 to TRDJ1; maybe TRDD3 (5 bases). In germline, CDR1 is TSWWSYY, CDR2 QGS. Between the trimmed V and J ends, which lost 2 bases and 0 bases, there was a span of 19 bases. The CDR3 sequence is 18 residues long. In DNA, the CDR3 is TGTGCTCTTGGGGAAATGGACGGGATTACAATGTACACCGATAAACTCATCTTT. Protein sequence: CALGEMDGITMYTDKLIF.

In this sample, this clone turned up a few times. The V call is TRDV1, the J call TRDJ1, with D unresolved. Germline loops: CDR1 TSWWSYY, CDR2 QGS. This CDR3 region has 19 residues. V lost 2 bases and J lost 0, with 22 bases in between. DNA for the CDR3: TGTGCTCTTGGGGAATGTCGGCACCGGGTAAACCTCTACACCGATAAACTCATCTTT. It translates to CALGECRHRVNLYTDKLIF.

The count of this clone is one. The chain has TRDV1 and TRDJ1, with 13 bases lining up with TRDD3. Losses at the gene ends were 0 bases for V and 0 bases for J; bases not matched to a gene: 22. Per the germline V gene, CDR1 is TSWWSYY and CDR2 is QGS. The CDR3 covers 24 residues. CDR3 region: CALGELRCFHPGTGGYAYTDKLIF. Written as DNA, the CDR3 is TGTGCTCTTGGGGAACTAAGGTGTTTCCACCCCGGTACTGGGGGATACGCGTACACCGATAAACTCATCTTT.

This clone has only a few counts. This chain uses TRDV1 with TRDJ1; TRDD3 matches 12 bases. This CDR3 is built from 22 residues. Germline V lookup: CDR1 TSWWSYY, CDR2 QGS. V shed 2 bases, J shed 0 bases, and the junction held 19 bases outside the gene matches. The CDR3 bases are TGTGCTCTTGGGGAAGGCCTTCCTTCGTGTACTGGGGGATACTCCTACACCGATAAACTCATCTTT. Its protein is CALGEGLPSCTGGYSYTDKLIF.

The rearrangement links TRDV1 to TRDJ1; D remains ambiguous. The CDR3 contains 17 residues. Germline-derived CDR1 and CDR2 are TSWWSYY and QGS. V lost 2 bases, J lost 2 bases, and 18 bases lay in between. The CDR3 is CALGESGGSSSTDKLIF. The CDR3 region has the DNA TGTGCTCTTGGGGAAAGTGGCGGATCGTCGAGTACCGATAAACTCATCTTT.